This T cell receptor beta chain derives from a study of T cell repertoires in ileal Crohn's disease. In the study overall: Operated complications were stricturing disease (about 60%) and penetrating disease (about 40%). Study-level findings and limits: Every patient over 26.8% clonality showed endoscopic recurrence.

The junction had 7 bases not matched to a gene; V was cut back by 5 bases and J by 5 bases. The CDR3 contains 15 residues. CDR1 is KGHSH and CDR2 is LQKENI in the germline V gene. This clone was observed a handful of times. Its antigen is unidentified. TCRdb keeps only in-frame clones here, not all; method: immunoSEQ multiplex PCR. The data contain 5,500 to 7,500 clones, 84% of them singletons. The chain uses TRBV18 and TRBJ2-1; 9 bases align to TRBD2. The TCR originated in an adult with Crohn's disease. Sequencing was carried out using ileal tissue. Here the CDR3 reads CASSIQREVHNEQFF. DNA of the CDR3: TGTGCCAGCTCAATCCAGCGGGAGGTTCACAATGAGCAGTTCTTC.